This T cell receptor (beta chain) is from a study of T cell responses to AZD1222 COVID-19 vaccine. Study observations and caveats: As reported, nearly half of all spike-specific TCRs target variant regions that are unmutated.

Note on this clone: The antigen is undetermined.

Libraries were prepared by immunoSEQ multiplex PCR; TCRdb keeps only in-frame clonotypes and omits some of them. The sample lists 130,000 to 150,000 clones; around 89% were seen once. CDR3 length: 12 amino acids. V was cut by 0 bases and J by 7 bases, with 6 bases left in between. Material: peripheral blood, obtained on day 0 of AZD1222 vaccination. The chain carries TRBV12-3 or TRBV12-4 and TRBJ2-5; possible D gene TRBD2, 6 bases. The TCR originated in an adult in good health. The CDR3 nucleotides read TGTGCCAGCAGTTTAGCGCGGGGGACCCAGTACTTC. The encoded protein is CASSLARGTQYF.